These T cell receptor beta chains were read from a single sample in a study of identical twins. TCRdb re-analysed the 5' RACE reads in MiXCR, keeping a single row per CDR3 protein. The table shows approximately 600,000 distinct CDR3 sequences, with roughly 6.6% occurring only once. Separately, the same data were catalogued under a study of yellow fever vaccine responses in identical twins.

The specimen sequenced was PBMCs. Source of these receptors: a woman aged 18-35 years in good health. Both conserved end residues are part of each CDR3. Fields, in order: clone size, J gene, D gene, V gene, CDR3 protein, CDR3 DNA. A D gene is named only where the DNA matches it firmly. Size values are once, few and many counts, or a class for expanded clones, and some rows have none.

abundance: few
j_gene: TRBJ1-1
d_gene: -
v_gene: TRBV18
CDR3aa: CASSPYRGTVNTEAFF
CDR3nt: TGTGCCAGCTCACCGTACCGGGGAACAGTGAACACTGAAGCTTTCTTT

abundance: few
j_gene: TRBJ2-7
d_gene: TRBD2
v_gene: TRBV28
CDR3aa: CASSLLAAAAYEQYF
CDR3nt: TGTGCCAGCAGTCTCCTAGCGGCGGCGGCTTACGAGCAGTACTTC

abundance: -
j_gene: TRBJ1-4
d_gene: -
v_gene: TRBV28
CDR3aa: CASSATGHPTNEKLFF
CDR3nt: TGTGCCAGCAGCGCTACAGGGCATCCAACTAATGAAAAACTGTTTTTT

abundance: many
j_gene: TRBJ2-3
d_gene: -
v_gene: TRBV5-1
CDR3aa: CASSLLTQAPDTQYF
CDR3nt: TGCGCCAGCAGCCTGCTAACCCAGGCCCCAGATACGCAGTATTTT

abundance: many
j_gene: TRBJ2-3
d_gene: TRBD2
v_gene: TRBV20-1
CDR3aa: CSARILFLAGGDTDTQYF
CDR3nt: TGCAGTGCTAGAATTCTTTTCCTAGCGGGGGGAGACACAGATACGCAGTATTTT

abundance: -
j_gene: TRBJ2-1
d_gene: TRBD2
v_gene: TRBV18
CDR3aa: CASSPQGLANNNEQFF
CDR3nt: TGTGCCAGCTCACCCCAGGGACTAGCTAATAACAATGAGCAGTTCTTC

abundance: many
j_gene: TRBJ2-1
d_gene: TRBD2
v_gene: TRBV24-1
CDR3aa: CATSGGSGGYNEQFF
CDR3nt: TGTGCCACCAGCGGTGGTAGCGGGGGATACAATGAGCAGTTCTTC

abundance: -
j_gene: TRBJ2-5
d_gene: -
v_gene: TRBV20-1
CDR3aa: CSASSGTRETQYF
CDR3nt: TGCAGTGCTAGTAGCGGTACGAGGGAGACCCAGTACTTC

abundance: -
j_gene: TRBJ1-2
d_gene: -
v_gene: TRBV7-9
CDR3aa: CASSLDRDGYTF
CDR3nt: TGTGCCAGCAGCTTAGACCGGGATGGCTACACCTTC

abundance: -
j_gene: TRBJ2-1
d_gene: TRBD2
v_gene: TRBV20-1
CDR3aa: CSAPWTSGRSSYNEQFF
CDR3nt: TGCAGTGCCCCGTGGACTAGCGGGAGGTCCTCCTACAATGAGCAGTTCTTC